The 18 T cell receptor beta chains presented below share a single source sample, sequenced in a study of response to subunit inactivated influenza vaccine. One entry per CDR3 protein results from TCRdb running MiXCR on the RT-PCR reads. The sample lists more than 550,000 distinct CDR3 sequences; 10% to 12% were seen once. The same data also went into a second study, on T cells expressing NK-cell markers. From that paper: Libraries used 5'RACE template switching adding universal primer site and UMIs.

This sample comprised PBMCs from blood, obtained on the day of vaccination. Receptors originate from a man aged 50-60 years who received an inactivated influenza vaccine.

The chain uses TRBV9 and TRBJ2-1; TRBD1 aligns across 7 bases. V shed 1 base and J 8 bases; nucleotides not matched to a gene: 0. Germline-derived CDR1 and CDR2 are SGDLS and YYNGEE. CDR3 length: 12 amino acids. Here the CDR3 reads CASSVRGHEQFF. The CDR3 nucleotides are TGTGCCAGCAGCGTAAGGGGGCATGAGCAGTTCTTC.

The chain combines TRBV5-1 with TRBJ1-2, with D tentatively TRBD1 (5 bases). V was clipped by 2 bases and J by 4 bases, with 12 bases between them. The germline V gene has CDR1 SGHRS and CDR2 YFSETQ. The CDR3 length is 14 residues. The CDR3 DNA follows: TGCGCCAGCAGCTTAGCACCGGGGGGCTATGGCTACACCTTC. This sequence encodes CASSLAPGGYGYTF.

The gene calls are TRBV20-1 and TRBJ1-2; TRBD1 might be the D (6 bases). V dropped 0 bases and J dropped 8 bases, with 13 bases sitting between them. Germline values: CDR1 DFQATT, CDR2 SNEGSKA (reference sequence). This CDR3 is 13 amino acids long. CDR3 protein: CSARDLQGLGYTF. The CDR3 DNA reads as TGCAGTGCTAGAGATTTACAGGGTTTGGGCTACACCTTC.

This clonotype was seen repeatedly, ten times or more. CDR3 in amino acids: CASSTRVGSSYEQYF. As DNA, the CDR3 is TGTGCCAGCAGCACTAGGGTGGGAAGTTCGTACGAGCAGTACTTC. This rearrangement joins TRBV7-9 to TRBJ2-7; D possibly corresponds to TRBD2 (5 bases). Germline lookup yields CDR1 SEHNR and CDR2 FQNEAQ (reference sequence). The CDR3 sequence is 15 residues long. V was pared by 5 bases and J by 4 bases, with 18 bases between.

This clonotype was detected only a few times. The chain has TRBV14 and TRBJ1-1; TRBD1 aligns across 9 bases. Germline values: CDR1 SGHDN, CDR2 FVKESK. The CDR3 runs to 14 residues. With V trimmed by 6 bases and J by 11 bases, 13 bases remained unmatched. CDR3 loop: CASSDGTGPTIAFF. In DNA form, the CDR3 reads TGTGCCAGCAGTGACGGGACAGGGCCCACGATTGCTTTCTTT. Complete variable domain (other parts from reference TRBV14 and TRBJ1-1): EAGVTQFPSHSVIEKGQTVTLRCDPISGHDNLYWYRRVMGKEIKFLLHFVKESKQDESGMPNNRFLAERTGGTYSTLKVQPAELEDSGVYFCASSDGTGPTIAFFGQGTRLTVV.

This clonotype was seen more than once but under ten times. The genes are TRBV5-6 and TRBJ2-2, with D perhaps TRBD1 (7 bases). V gave up 6 bases and J gave up 3 bases, with 9 bases separating them. The CDR3 extends over 13 amino acids. Germline values: CDR1 SGHDT, CDR2 YYEEEE. The CDR3 region has the DNA TGTGCCAGCACCAGGGGGGACACCGGGGAGCTGTTTTTT. This codes for CASTRGDTGELFF.

The rearrangement links TRBV11-1 to TRBJ2-1; 10 positions match TRBD2. The length of the CDR3 is 21 residues. With V trimmed by 1 base and J by 9 bases, 24 bases remained unmatched. Germline CDR1 SGHAT, CDR2 FQDESV (reference sequence). The CDR3 here is CASSLVARLEPPSGRGGEQFF. In DNA, the CDR3 is TGTGCCAGCAGCTTAGTGGCACGACTTGAGCCCCCTAGCGGGAGAGGGGGTGAGCAGTTCTTC.

J is TRBJ1-4 and V is TRBV6-2 or TRBV6-3; D might be TRBD1 (6 bases). The V gene's germline CDR1 is MNHEY and CDR2 SVGEGT. CDR3 length equals 18 residues. The V end was cut by 0 bases, the J end by 2 bases, with 16 bases between. In DNA form, the CDR3 reads TGTGCCAGCAGTTACTCGTTCGGACAGACTTCTACTAATGAAAAACTGTTTTTT. This codes for CASSYSFGQTSTNEKLFF.

The genes are TRBV10-3 and TRBJ2-1; D unresolved. Trimming removed 3 bases at V and 8 bases at J, with 5 bases between. This CDR3 spans 11 amino acids. Germline V gene data show CDR1 as ENHRY and CDR2 as SYGVKD. CDR3 amino acids: CAISDRHEQFF. For the CDR3, the DNA is TGTGCCATCAGTGACCGTCATGAGCAGTTCTTC.

This CDR3 is CASSQSLGQDQETQYF. The DNA of the CDR3 is TGTGCCAGCAGCCAATCCCTCGGACAGGACCAAGAGACCCAGTACTTC. V usage is TRBV3-1 and J usage is TRBJ2-5, with TRBD1 matching 7 bases. CDR1 is LGHDT, CDR2 YNNKEL, per germline (reference sequence). This CDR3 spans 16 amino acids. The ends lost 2 bases at V and 0 bases at J; junction bases unmatched: 6.

The genes are TRBV20-1 and TRBJ2-5; 9 nucleotides match TRBD2. V was pared by 5 bases and J by 3 bases, with 13 bases of the junction left unmatched. The CDR3 covers 16 residues. Per germline, CDR1 DFQATT and CDR2 SNEGSKA (reference sequence). The chain's CDR3 is CSAPKRGEGLEETQYF. For the CDR3, the DNA is TGCAGTGCTCCCAAGCGGGGGGAGGGTTTAGAAGAGACCCAGTACTTC.

This chain connects TRBV6-5 to TRBJ2-2; TRBD2 agrees at 8 bases. Germline CDR1 and CDR2: MNHEY and SVGAGI. This CDR3 contains 15 residues. The junction had 2 bases not matched to a gene; V was cut back by 4 bases and J by 1 base. Here the CDR3 reads CASSFLAGNTGELFF. Written as DNA, the CDR3 is TGTGCCAGCAGTTTCCTAGCGGGGAACACCGGGGAGCTGTTTTTT.

J is TRBJ2-3 and V is TRBV28; 11 bases align to TRBD2. The V gene end was trimmed by 6 bases and the J gene end by 10 bases; junction bases not matched to a gene: 9. The CDR3 is 14 amino acids. From germline, CDR1 is MDHEN and CDR2 SYDVKM. The CDR3 protein is CASSPRLAGWAQYF. In DNA, the CDR3 is TGTGCCAGCAGCCCCCGACTAGCGGGATGGGCGCAGTATTTT.

This clonotype appeared a few times. The gene calls are TRBV29-1 and TRBJ2-1; no clear D. In germline, CDR1 is SQVTM, CDR2 ANQGSEA. V gave up 5 bases and J gave up 7 bases, with 6 bases separating them. This CDR3 contains 10 residues. CDR3 nucleotide sequence: TGCAGCGTTCTCGTGAATGAGCAGTTCTTC. Protein product: CSVLVNEQFF.

This clonotype was observed a few times. This chain connects TRBV28 to TRBJ1-1; D unclear. The CDR3 is made up of 14 amino acids. Germline V gene sequence: CDR1 MDHEN, CDR2 SYDVKM. V lost 3 bases and J lost 5, with 13 bases in between. The DNA for the CDR3 is TGTGCCAGCAGTTTCCCGGACCGGGAGACTGAAGCTTTCTTT. This sequence encodes CASSFPDRETEAFF.

The CDR3 region is CASSLAGRGEETQYF. The CDR3 DNA reads as TGTGCCAGCAGCTTAGCCGGCAGGGGGGAAGAGACCCAGTACTTC. The chain has TRBV7-9 and TRBJ2-5, with a tentative D call TRBD1 (7 bases). Trimming pared 0 bases from V and 3 bases from J, leaving 11 bases between. The V gene's germline CDR1 is SEHNR and CDR2 FQNEAQ (reference sequence). This CDR3 comprises 15 residues.

This clonotype was seen a few times. This chain links TRBV4-2 with TRBJ2-5, with a possible D match to TRBD2 (7 bases). Trimming took 0 bases from V and 1 from J, leaving 12 bases between them. The CDR3 extends over 16 amino acids. Germline CDR1 is LGHNA and CDR2 is YNFKEQ. CDR3 sequence reads: CASSQDGGGRQETQYF. The CDR3 DNA reads as TGTGCCAGCAGCCAAGATGGCGGGGGCCGCCAAGAGACCCAGTACTTC.

J is TRBJ2-2 and V is TRBV20-1; TRBD1 matches at 7 bases. The CDR3 is 16 residues long. J gave up 1 base and V 2 bases, and 7 bases lay outside the gene matches. Germline V gene lookup returns CDR1 DFQATT and CDR2 SNEGSKA (reference sequence). This chain's CDR3 is CSARSLRDRNTGELFF. DNA of the CDR3: TGCAGTGCTAGATCTCTCCGGGACAGGAACACCGGGGAGCTGTTTTTT.